Listed below are T cell receptor beta chains from one sample, sequenced in a study of CD8 T cells in ankylosing spondylitis. TCRdb passed the 5' RACE reads through MiXCR, listing each CDR3 protein once. The table lists around 300,000 distinct CDR3 sequences, roughly 20% of them singletons, with roughly 3.6% in the top ten. Specimen: blood, either unsorted or a sorted T cell fraction (not recorded which). The receptor source for this set is a female donor with ankylosing spondylitis or in good health (not recorded which). The CDR3 runs from the conserved cysteine through the conserved F or W. The order of the fields is clone size, V gene, D gene, J gene, CDR3 protein, CDR3 DNA. A D gene is named only where the DNA matches it firmly. Clone size is stated in some rows and not others, as once, few, many or a class when expanded.

clone_size: .
v_call: TRBV20-1
d_call: .
j_call: TRBJ2-5
cdr3_aa: CSARKTEETQYF
cdr3_nt: TGCAGTGCTCGGAAAACTGAAGAGACCCAGTACTTC

clone_size: many
v_call: TRBV10-3
d_call: .
j_call: TRBJ2-3
cdr3_aa: CAISDYQDTQYF
cdr3_nt: TGTGCCATCAGTGACTACCAAGATACGCAGTATTTT

clone_size: many
v_call: TRBV29-1
d_call: .
j_call: TRBJ1-5
cdr3_aa: CSVVMVEGQPQHF
cdr3_nt: TGCAGCGTTGTAATGGTGGAGGGGCAGCCCCAGCATTTT

clone_size: few
v_call: TRBV20-1
d_call: .
j_call: TRBJ2-7
cdr3_aa: CSARSDYEQYF
cdr3_nt: TGCAGTGCTAGAAGCGACTACGAGCAGTACTTC

clone_size: few
v_call: TRBV7-2
d_call: TRBD2
j_call: TRBJ2-3
cdr3_aa: CASSSTSGRSDTQYF
cdr3_nt: TGTGCCAGCAGCTCAACTAGCGGGAGATCAGATACGCAGTATTTT

clone_size: .
v_call: TRBV7-8
d_call: TRBD1
j_call: TRBJ2-7
cdr3_aa: CASSLGLSDRGLSYEQYF
cdr3_nt: TGTGCCAGCAGCTTAGGGCTAAGTGACAGGGGATTATCCTACGAGCAGTACTTC

clone_size: .
v_call: TRBV12-5
d_call: .
j_call: TRBJ1-3
cdr3_aa: CASGLAGGGNTIYF
cdr3_nt: TGTGCTAGTGGTTTGGCAGGCGGCGGAAACACCATATATTTT

clone_size: many
v_call: TRBV20-1
d_call: .
j_call: TRBJ2-3
cdr3_aa: CSARGSFQGDTQYF
cdr3_nt: TGCAGTGCTAGGGGGTCATTTCAGGGAGATACGCAGTATTTT

clone_size: .
v_call: TRBV27
d_call: TRBD1
j_call: TRBJ1-2
cdr3_aa: CASSSGGGGYGYTF
cdr3_nt: TGTGCCAGCAGTTCAGGGGGAGGCGGCTATGGCTACACCTTC

clone_size: .
v_call: TRBV29-1
d_call: .
j_call: TRBJ2-3
cdr3_aa: CSVTNAVGSTDTQYF
cdr3_nt: TGCAGCGTTACGAACGCAGTGGGGAGCACAGATACGCAGTATTTT

clone_size: .
v_call: TRBV7-2
d_call: TRBD2
j_call: TRBJ2-7
cdr3_aa: CASSLVAGGLAGYEQYF
cdr3_nt: TGTGCCAGCAGCTTAGTTGCGGGGGGACTAGCGGGATACGAGCAGTACTTC

clone_size: .
v_call: TRBV7-9
d_call: .
j_call: TRBJ2-1
cdr3_aa: CASSFGTVLNEQFF
cdr3_nt: TGTGCCAGCAGCTTCGGGACGGTACTCAATGAGCAGTTCTTC

clone_size: .
v_call: TRBV25-1
d_call: .
j_call: TRBJ2-6
cdr3_aa: CASRGADHGGANVLTF
cdr3_nt: TGTGCCAGCAGGGGCGCAGACCATGGAGGGGCCAACGTCCTGACTTTC

clone_size: .
v_call: TRBV9
d_call: TRBD2
j_call: TRBJ2-1
cdr3_aa: CASNPVGTSNEQFF
cdr3_nt: TGTGCCAGCAACCCTGTGGGGACTAGCAATGAGCAGTTCTTC

clone_size: few
v_call: TRBV12-3/TRBV12-4
d_call: TRBD2
j_call: TRBJ2-7
cdr3_aa: CASRPGRSGDEQYF
cdr3_nt: TGTGCCAGCAGACCGGGACGCAGCGGGGACGAGCAGTACTTC

clone_size: .
v_call: TRBV15
d_call: .
j_call: TRBJ2-1
cdr3_aa: CATSRDGLRVYNEQFF
cdr3_nt: TGTGCCACCAGCAGAGATGGACTCCGGGTTTACAATGAGCAGTTCTTC

clone_size: few
v_call: TRBV3-1
d_call: .
j_call: TRBJ2-1
cdr3_aa: CASSLAGRGSFF
cdr3_nt: TGTGCCAGCAGTTTAGCCGGACGGGGTTCGTTCTTC

clone_size: many
v_call: TRBV6-5
d_call: TRBD1
j_call: TRBJ1-2
cdr3_aa: CASSRTGDGYTF
cdr3_nt: TGTGCCAGCAGTCGAACAGGGGATGGCTACACCTTC

clone_size: few
v_call: TRBV12-3/TRBV12-4
d_call: .
j_call: TRBJ1-3
cdr3_aa: CASSLTPGNTIYF
cdr3_nt: TGTGCCAGCAGTTTAACCCCGGGAAACACCATATATTTT

clone_size: few
v_call: TRBV6-5
d_call: .
j_call: TRBJ2-3
cdr3_aa: CASSYLDTTVPGTQYF
cdr3_nt: TGTGCCAGCAGTTACTTGGACACCACGGTTCCAGGCACGCAGTATTTT

clone_size: .
v_call: TRBV4-3
d_call: .
j_call: TRBJ2-1
cdr3_aa: CASSLTAWTSKRANEQFF
cdr3_nt: TGCGCCAGCAGCCTGACTGCCTGGACGTCTAAAAGGGCCAATGAGCAGTTCTTC

clone_size: few
v_call: TRBV5-1
d_call: .
j_call: TRBJ2-7
cdr3_aa: CASSPGPPGWEQYF
cdr3_nt: TGCGCCAGCAGCCCGGGACCCCCGGGTTGGGAGCAGTACTTC

clone_size: .
v_call: TRBV6-5
d_call: .
j_call: TRBJ1-6
cdr3_aa: CASSSGKMSNSPLHF
cdr3_nt: TGTGCCAGCAGTTCGGGGAAAATGAGTAATTCACCCCTCCACTTT

clone_size: few
v_call: TRBV7-2
d_call: TRBD2
j_call: TRBJ2-1
cdr3_aa: CASSLVGGSGSVVREQFF
cdr3_nt: TGTGCCAGCAGCTTGGTGGGGGGTAGCGGGAGTGTGGTTCGGGAGCAGTTCTTC

clone_size: few
v_call: TRBV6-1
d_call: .
j_call: TRBJ1-5
cdr3_aa: CASSPEQYSNQPQHF
cdr3_nt: TGTGCCAGCAGTCCAGAACAATATAGCAATCAGCCCCAGCATTTT

clone_size: .
v_call: TRBV2
d_call: TRBD2
j_call: TRBJ2-7
cdr3_aa: CASSDALAGGRGEQYF
cdr3_nt: TGTGCCAGCAGCGACGCACTAGCGGGAGGGCGGGGAGAGCAGTACTTC

clone_size: .
v_call: TRBV5-1
d_call: .
j_call: TRBJ2-3
cdr3_aa: CASRPLHNTDTQYF
cdr3_nt: TGCGCCAGCAGACCCTTGCATAACACAGATACGCAGTATTTT

clone_size: .
v_call: TRBV12-3/TRBV12-4
d_call: .
j_call: TRBJ2-7
cdr3_aa: CASRDLKDYEQYF
cdr3_nt: TGTGCCAGCCGGGACCTAAAAGACTACGAGCAGTACTTC

clone_size: few
v_call: TRBV28
d_call: .
j_call: TRBJ2-4
cdr3_aa: CASSTGLLAKNIQYF
cdr3_nt: TGTGCCAGCAGTACCGGACTTCTAGCCAAAAACATTCAGTACTTC

clone_size: once
v_call: TRBV18
d_call: .
j_call: TRBJ2-1
cdr3_aa: CASSPSAVGNEQFF
cdr3_nt: TGTGCCAGCTCACCGTCTGCCGTTGGCAATGAGCAGTTCTTC

clone_size: few
v_call: TRBV12-3/TRBV12-4
d_call: TRBD1
j_call: TRBJ1-5
cdr3_aa: CASRQQGLGNQPQHF
cdr3_nt: TGTGCCAGCAGACAACAGGGGTTAGGCAATCAGCCCCAGCATTTT

clone_size: few
v_call: TRBV7-9
d_call: .
j_call: TRBJ2-1
cdr3_aa: CASSLGLGTINEQFF
cdr3_nt: TGTGCCAGCAGCTTAGGTCTCGGCACAATCAATGAGCAGTTCTTC

clone_size: many
v_call: TRBV5-1
d_call: .
j_call: TRBJ2-3
cdr3_aa: CASSNAGTYTDTQYF
cdr3_nt: TGCGCCAGCAGCAACGCCGGCACCTACACAGATACGCAGTATTTT

clone_size: .
v_call: TRBV7-9
d_call: TRBD1
j_call: TRBJ1-1
cdr3_aa: CASYAGTADTEAFF
cdr3_nt: TGTGCCAGTTACGCCGGGACAGCCGACACTGAAGCTTTCTTT

clone_size: few
v_call: TRBV29-1
d_call: TRBD1
j_call: TRBJ2-2
cdr3_aa: CSVQPTGAATGELFF
cdr3_nt: TGCAGCGTACAACCCACAGGGGCGGCCACCGGGGAGCTGTTTTTT

clone_size: .
v_call: TRBV5-6
d_call: .
j_call: TRBJ1-4
cdr3_aa: CASTLWTVLNEKLFF
cdr3_nt: TGTGCCAGCACCCTTTGGACCGTTTTGAACGAAAAACTGTTTTTT

clone_size: many
v_call: TRBV5-6
d_call: TRBD1
j_call: TRBJ1-2
cdr3_aa: CASSLGTGSYGYTF
cdr3_nt: TGTGCCAGCAGCTTGGGGACAGGGTCGTATGGCTACACCTTC

clone_size: few
v_call: TRBV5-1
d_call: TRBD1
j_call: TRBJ2-6
cdr3_aa: CASSLLYSGTGAGANVLTF
cdr3_nt: TGCGCCAGCAGCTTGTTGTACTCCGGGACAGGGGCTGGGGCCAACGTCCTGACTTTC

clone_size: few
v_call: TRBV10-3
d_call: .
j_call: TRBJ2-4
cdr3_aa: CAISVGEAKNIQYF
cdr3_nt: TGTGCCATCAGTGTGGGGGAAGCCAAAAACATTCAGTACTTC

clone_size: few
v_call: TRBV7-2
d_call: .
j_call: TRBJ2-1
cdr3_aa: CASSFLQGDNEQFF
cdr3_nt: TGTGCCAGCAGCTTCCTCCAGGGAGACAATGAGCAGTTCTTC

clone_size: few
v_call: TRBV4-3
d_call: .
j_call: TRBJ1-3
cdr3_aa: CASSPSSVTPGNTIYF
cdr3_nt: TGCGCCAGCAGCCCAAGCTCCGTAACGCCTGGAAACACCATATATTTT

clone_size: .
v_call: TRBV12-3/TRBV12-4
d_call: .
j_call: TRBJ1-4
cdr3_aa: CASSSSNDEKLFF
cdr3_nt: TGTGCCAGCAGTTCCTCTAACGATGAAAAACTGTTTTTT

clone_size: .
v_call: TRBV27
d_call: .
j_call: TRBJ1-6
cdr3_aa: CASSLPDSPLHF
cdr3_nt: TGTGCCAGCAGTTTGCCGGATTCACCCCTCCACTTT

clone_size: .
v_call: TRBV10-3
d_call: .
j_call: TRBJ2-7
cdr3_aa: CATQYGGTDFEQYF
cdr3_nt: TGTGCCACACAGTATGGAGGGACAGACTTCGAGCAGTACTTC

clone_size: many
v_call: TRBV7-2
d_call: .
j_call: TRBJ1-4
cdr3_aa: CASSLERKGEFNEKLFF
cdr3_nt: TGTGCCAGCAGCTTAGAGAGGAAAGGGGAGTTTAATGAAAAACTGTTTTTT